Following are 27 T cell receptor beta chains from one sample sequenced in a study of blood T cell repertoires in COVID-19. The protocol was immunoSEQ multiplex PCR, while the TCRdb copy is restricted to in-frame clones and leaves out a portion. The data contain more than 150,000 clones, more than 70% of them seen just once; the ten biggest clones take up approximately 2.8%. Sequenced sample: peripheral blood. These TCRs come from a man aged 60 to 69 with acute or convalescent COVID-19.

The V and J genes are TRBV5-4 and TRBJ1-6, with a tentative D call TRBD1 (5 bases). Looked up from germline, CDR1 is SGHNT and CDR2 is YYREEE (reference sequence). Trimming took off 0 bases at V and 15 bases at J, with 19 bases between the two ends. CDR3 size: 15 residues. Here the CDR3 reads CASSLASGPRVLLHF. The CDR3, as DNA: TGTGCCAGCAGCTTGGCCTCAGGGCCCAGGGTGCTCCTCCACTTT. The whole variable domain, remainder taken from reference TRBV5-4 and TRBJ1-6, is ETGVTQSPTHLIKTRGQQVTLRCSSQSGHNTVSWYQQALGQGPQFIFQYYREEENGRGNFPPRFSGLQFPNYSSELNVNALELDDSALYLCASSLASGPRVLLHFGNGTRLTVT.

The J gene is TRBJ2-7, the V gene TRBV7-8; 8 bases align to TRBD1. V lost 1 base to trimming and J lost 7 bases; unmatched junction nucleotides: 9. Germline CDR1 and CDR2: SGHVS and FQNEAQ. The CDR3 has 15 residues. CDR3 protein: CASSLETGVLREQYF. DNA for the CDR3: TGTGCCAGCAGCTTAGAGACAGGGGTGTTGAGGGAGCAGTACTTC.

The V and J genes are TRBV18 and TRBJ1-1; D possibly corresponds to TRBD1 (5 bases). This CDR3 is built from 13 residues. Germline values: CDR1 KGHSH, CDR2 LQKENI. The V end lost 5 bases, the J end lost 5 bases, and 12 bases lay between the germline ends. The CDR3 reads CASSATGGTEAFF. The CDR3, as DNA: TGTGCCAGCTCAGCTACGGGGGGTACTGAAGCTTTCTTT.

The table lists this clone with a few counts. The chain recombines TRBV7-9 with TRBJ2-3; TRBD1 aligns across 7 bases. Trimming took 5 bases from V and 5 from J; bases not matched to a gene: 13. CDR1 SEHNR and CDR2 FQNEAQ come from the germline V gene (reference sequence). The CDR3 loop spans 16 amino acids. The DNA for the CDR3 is TGTGCCAGCAGCCCCGGACAGGCACCAAGTGGAGATACGCAGTATTTT. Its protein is CASSPGQAPSGDTQYF.

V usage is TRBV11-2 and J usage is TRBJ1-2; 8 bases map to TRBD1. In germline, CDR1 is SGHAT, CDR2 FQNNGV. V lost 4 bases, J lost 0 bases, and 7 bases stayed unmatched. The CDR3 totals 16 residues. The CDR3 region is CASSYIGQGSNYGYTF. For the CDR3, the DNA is TGTGCCAGCAGCTATATTGGACAGGGTTCTAACTATGGCTACACCTTC.

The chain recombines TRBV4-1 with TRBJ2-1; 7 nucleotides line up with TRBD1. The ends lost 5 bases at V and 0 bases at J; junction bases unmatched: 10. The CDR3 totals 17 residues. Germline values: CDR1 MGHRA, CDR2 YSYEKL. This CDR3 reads CASSIRDSLSSYNEQFF. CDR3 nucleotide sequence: TGCGCCAGCAGCATTCGGGACAGTCTTAGCTCCTACAATGAGCAGTTCTTC.

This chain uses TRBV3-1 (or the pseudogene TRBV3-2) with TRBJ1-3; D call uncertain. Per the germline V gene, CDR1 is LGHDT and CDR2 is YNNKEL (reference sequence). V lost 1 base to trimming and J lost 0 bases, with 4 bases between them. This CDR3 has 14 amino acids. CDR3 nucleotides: TGTGCCAGCAGCCAAGCAGTCTCTGGAAACACCATATATTTT. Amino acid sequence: CASSQAVSGNTIYF.

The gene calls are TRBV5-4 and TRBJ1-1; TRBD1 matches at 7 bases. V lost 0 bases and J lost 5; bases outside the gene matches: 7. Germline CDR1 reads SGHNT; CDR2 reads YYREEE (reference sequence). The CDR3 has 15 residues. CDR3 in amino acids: CASSLDSAGGTEAFF. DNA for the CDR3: TGTGCCAGCAGCTTGGACTCGGCAGGGGGAACTGAAGCTTTCTTT.

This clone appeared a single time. This CDR3 is CSASPGSADTQYF. CDR3 nucleotide sequence: TGCAGTGCTAGTCCCGGGAGTGCGGATACGCAGTATTTT. The rearrangement links TRBV20-1 to TRBJ2-3; tentatively, D is TRBD2 (6 bases). CDR1 and CDR2 from the germline V gene are DFQATT and SNEGSKA (reference sequence). CDR3 length: 13 amino acids. V was trimmed by 3 bases and J by 6 bases, leaving 13 bases between them.

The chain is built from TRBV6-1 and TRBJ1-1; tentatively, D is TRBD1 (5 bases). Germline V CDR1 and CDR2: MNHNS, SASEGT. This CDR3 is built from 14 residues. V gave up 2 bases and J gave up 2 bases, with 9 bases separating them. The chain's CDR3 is CASSERQLNTEAFF. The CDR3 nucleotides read TGTGCCAGCAGTGAAAGACAGCTAAACACTGAAGCTTTCTTT.

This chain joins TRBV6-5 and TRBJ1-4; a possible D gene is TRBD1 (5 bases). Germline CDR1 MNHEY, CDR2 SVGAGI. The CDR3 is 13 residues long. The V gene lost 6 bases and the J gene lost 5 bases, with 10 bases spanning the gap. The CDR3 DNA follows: TGTGCCAGCAGCACAGGACGGAATGAAAAACTGTTTTTT. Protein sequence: CASSTGRNEKLFF.

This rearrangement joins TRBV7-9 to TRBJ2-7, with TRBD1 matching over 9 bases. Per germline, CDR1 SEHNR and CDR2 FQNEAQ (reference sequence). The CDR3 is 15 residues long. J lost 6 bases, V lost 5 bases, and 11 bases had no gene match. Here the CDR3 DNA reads TGTGCCAGCAGCCTCGACCGGGGACAGGGTACCGAGCAGTACTTC. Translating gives CASSLDRGQGTEQYF.

This chain's CDR3 is CASSRMGGGYNEQFF. CDR3 sequence (DNA): TGTGCCAGCAGCCGCATGGGAGGGGGTTACAATGAGCAGTTCTTC. The chain joins TRBV7-7 to TRBJ2-1; maybe TRBD2 (7 bases). Per the germline V gene, CDR1 is SSHAT and CDR2 is FNYEAQ (reference sequence). The CDR3 spans 15 residues. V lost 5 bases and J lost 4, with 15 bases in between.

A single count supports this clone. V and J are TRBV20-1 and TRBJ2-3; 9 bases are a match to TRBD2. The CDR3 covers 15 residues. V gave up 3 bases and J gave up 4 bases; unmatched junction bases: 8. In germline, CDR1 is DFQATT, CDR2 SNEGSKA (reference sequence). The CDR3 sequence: CSASGSGGWADTQYF. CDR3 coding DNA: TGCAGTGCTAGTGGTAGCGGGGGCTGGGCAGATACGCAGTATTTT.

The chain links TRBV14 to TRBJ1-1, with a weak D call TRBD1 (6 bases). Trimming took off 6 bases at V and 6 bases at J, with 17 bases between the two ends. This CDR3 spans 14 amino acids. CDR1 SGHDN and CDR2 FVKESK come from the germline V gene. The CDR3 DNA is TGTGCCAGCAGGCCCTACAGGGACCGCGCTGAAGCTTTCTTT. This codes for CASRPYRDRAEAFF.

The CDR3 bases are TGTGCCAGCAGCTCAAAGACAGGGTCACCCCTCCACTTT. Translated: CASSSKTGSPLHF. The chain uses TRBV7-2 and TRBJ1-6; 7 bases agree with TRBD1. V trimming: 4 bases; J trimming: 10 bases; junction bases outside the gene matches: 4. Germline V gene lookup returns CDR1 SGHTA and CDR2 FQGNSA. The CDR3 extends over 13 amino acids.

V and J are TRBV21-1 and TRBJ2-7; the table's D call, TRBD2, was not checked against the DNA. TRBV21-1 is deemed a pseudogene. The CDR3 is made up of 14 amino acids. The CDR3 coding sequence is TGTGCCAGCAGCAAATCCGGGGTTTCCTACGAGCAGTACTTC. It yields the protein CASSKSGVSYEQYF.

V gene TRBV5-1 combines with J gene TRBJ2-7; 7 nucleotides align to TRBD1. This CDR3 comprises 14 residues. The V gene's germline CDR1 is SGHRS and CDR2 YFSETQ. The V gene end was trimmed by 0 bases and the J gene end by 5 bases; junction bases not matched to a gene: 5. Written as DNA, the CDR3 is TGCGCCAGCAGCTTGGAGGGGGCAAGGGACGAGCAGTACTTC. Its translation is CASSLEGARDEQYF.

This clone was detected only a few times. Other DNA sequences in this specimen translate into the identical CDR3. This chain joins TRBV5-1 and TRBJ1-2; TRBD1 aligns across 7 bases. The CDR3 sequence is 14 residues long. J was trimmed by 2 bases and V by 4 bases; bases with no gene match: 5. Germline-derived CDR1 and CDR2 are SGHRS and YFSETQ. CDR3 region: CASSAGGANYGYTF. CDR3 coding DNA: TGCGCCAGCAGCGCAGGGGGTGCGAACTATGGCTACACCTTC.

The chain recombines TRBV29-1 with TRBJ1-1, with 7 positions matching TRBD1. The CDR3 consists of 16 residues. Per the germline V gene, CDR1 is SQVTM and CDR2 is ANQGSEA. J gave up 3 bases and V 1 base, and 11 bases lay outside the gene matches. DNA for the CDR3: TGCAGCGTTGAAGGGCTCGGGGACAGAGTTTACACTGAAGCTTTCTTT. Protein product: CSVEGLGDRVYTEAFF.

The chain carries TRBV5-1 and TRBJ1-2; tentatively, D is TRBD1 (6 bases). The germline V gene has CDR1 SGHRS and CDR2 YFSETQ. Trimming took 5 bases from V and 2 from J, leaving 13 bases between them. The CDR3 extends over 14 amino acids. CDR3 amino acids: CASSYRETNYGYTF. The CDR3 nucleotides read TGCGCCAGCAGTTACAGGGAAACAAACTATGGCTACACCTTC.

The CDR3 DNA follows: TGTGCCAGTAGTATCATCGGTCAGCCCCAGCATTTT. Residues: CASSIIGQPQHF. The chain uses TRBV19 and TRBJ1-5, with D hard to call. V was shortened by 3 bases and J by 6 bases, with 6 bases between the two germline ends. Germline CDR1 is LNHDA and CDR2 is SQIVND (reference sequence). This CDR3 comprises 12 residues. Combining the CDR3 with reference TRBV19 and TRBJ1-5 gives the whole variable domain DGGITQSPKYLFRKEGQNVTLSCEQNLNHDAMYWYRQDPGQGLRLIYYSQIVNDFQKGDIAEGYSVSREKKESFPLTVTSAQKNPTAFYLCASSIIGQPQHFGDGTRLSIL.

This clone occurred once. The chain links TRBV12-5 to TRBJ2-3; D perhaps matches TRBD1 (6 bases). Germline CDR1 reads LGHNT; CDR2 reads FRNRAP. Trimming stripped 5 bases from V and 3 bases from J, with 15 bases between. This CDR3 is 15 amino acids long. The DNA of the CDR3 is TGTGCTAGTGGTCCCAGGGGTTCGGGAACAGATACGCAGTATTTT. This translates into CASGPRGSGTDTQYF.

The CDR3 coding sequence is TGTGCCAGCAGCTTAGGTGGAGACGGCAATCAGCCCCAGCATTTT. Its translation: CASSLGGDGNQPQHF. This chain connects TRBV7-9 to TRBJ1-5; D unresolved. The CDR3 consists of 15 residues. V lost 1 base and J lost 2, with 9 bases in between. Germline CDR1 SEHNR, CDR2 FQNEAQ (reference sequence).

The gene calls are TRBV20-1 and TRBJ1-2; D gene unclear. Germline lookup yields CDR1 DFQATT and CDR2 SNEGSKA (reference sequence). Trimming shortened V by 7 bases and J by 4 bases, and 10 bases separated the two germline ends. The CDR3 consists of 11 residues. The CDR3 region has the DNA TGCAGTGGCGGCGGGTCCTATGGCTACACCTTC. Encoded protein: CSGGGSYGYTF.

CDR3 amino acids: CASSATGQGDNTIYF. CDR3 DNA sequence: TGTGCCAGCAGCGCTACGGGACAGGGGGACAACACCATATATTTT. J is TRBJ1-3 and V is TRBV9; 11 bases are a match to TRBD1. CDR1 and CDR2 from the germline V gene are SGDLS and YYNGEE. V was clipped by 3 bases and J by 7 bases; unmatched bases: 6. CDR3 length: 15 amino acids.

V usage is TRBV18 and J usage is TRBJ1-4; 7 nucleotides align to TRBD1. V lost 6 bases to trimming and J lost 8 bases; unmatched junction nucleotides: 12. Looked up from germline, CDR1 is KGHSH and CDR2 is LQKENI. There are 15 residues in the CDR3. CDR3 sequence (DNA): TGTGCCAGCTCTCCAGACAGGGTCGGTACAGAAAAACTGTTTTTT. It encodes CASSPDRVGTEKLFF.